Following are 22 T cell receptor beta chains from one sample sequenced in a study of blood T cell repertoires in COVID-19. The method was immunoSEQ multiplex PCR; TCRdb's version includes in-frame clones alone and lacks a portion of them. The sample holds under 500,000 clones, approximately 90% seen once. Source material: peripheral blood. The receptors stem from a woman in her 30s with acute or convalescent COVID-19.

The gene calls are TRBV28 and TRBJ2-7, with TRBD2 matching over 9 bases. The CDR3 sequence is 15 residues long. Germline CDR1 and CDR2: MDHEN and SYDVKM. With V trimmed by 8 bases and J by 5 bases, 13 bases remained unmatched. The CDR3 reads CASRSPSSGADEQYF. The CDR3 nucleotides read TGTGCCAGCCGCAGCCCGTCTAGCGGGGCCGACGAGCAGTACTTC.

This chain connects TRBV12-3 or TRBV12-4 to TRBJ1-4; D is uncertain. The V and J ends lost 4 bases and 10 bases respectively, with 13 bases between them. The CDR3 spans 13 residues. The CDR3 here is CASSSLRVLKLFF. Written as DNA, the CDR3 is TGTGCCAGCAGTTCGCTCCGGGTTTTAAAACTGTTTTTT.

This chain links TRBV28 with TRBJ2-6, with no clear D. Germline CDR1 MDHEN, CDR2 SYDVKM. Trimming pared 6 bases from V and 0 bases from J, leaving 6 bases between. The CDR3 is made up of 14 amino acids. The CDR3 reads CASRRSSGANVLTF. The CDR3 DNA sequence: TGTGCCAGCAGGCGTAGCTCTGGGGCCAACGTCCTGACTTTC. Together with reference TRBV28 and TRBJ2-6, the CDR3 gives the full variable domain: DVKVTQSSRYLVKRTGEKVFLECVQDMDHENMFWYRQDPGLGLRLIYFSYDVKMKEKGDIPEGYSVSREKKERFSLILESASTNQTSMYLCASRRSSGANVLTFGAGSRLTVL.

This chain uses TRBV30 with TRBJ1-1; perhaps TRBD1 as D (6 bases). Between the trimmed V and J ends, which lost 7 bases and 2 bases, there was a span of 17 bases. This CDR3 is 14 amino acids long. The germline gives CDR1 GTSNPN, CDR2 SVGIG (reference sequence). This CDR3 is CAFRGGGRNTEAFF. In DNA, the CDR3 is TGTGCCTTCAGGGGAGGGGGGCGCAACACTGAAGCTTTCTTT.

The count of this clone is one. The J gene is TRBJ1-5, the V gene TRBV28; D possibly corresponds to TRBD1 (6 bases). Germline values: CDR1 MDHEN, CDR2 SYDVKM. V was trimmed by 6 bases and J by 4 bases, leaving 16 bases between them. This CDR3 is 15 amino acids long. CDR3 DNA sequence: TGTGCCAGCAGACCGTTGGACAGAGCTAATCAGCCCCAGCATTTT. Protein: CASRPLDRANQPQHF.

The V call is TRBV29-1, the J call TRBJ2-7; TRBD2 agrees at 9 bases. Germline V gene data show CDR1 as SQVTM and CDR2 as ANQGSEA. CDR3 length: 13 residues. V shed 6 bases, J shed 0 bases, and the junction held 3 bases outside the gene matches. CDR3 residues: CSVRLAASYEQYF. The CDR3 DNA reads as TGCAGCGTGCGACTAGCGGCCTCCTACGAGCAGTACTTC.

This chain joins TRBV6-5 and TRBJ2-5; 7 bases fit TRBD1. With V trimmed by 5 bases and J by 3 bases, 6 bases remained unmatched. The germline CDR1 and CDR2 sequences are MNHEY and SVGAGI. The CDR3 has 14 residues. CDR3 sequence reads: CASSRWDRKETQYF. The CDR3 DNA reads as TGTGCCAGCAGTCGGTGGGACAGAAAAGAGACCCAGTACTTC.

The J gene is TRBJ1-1, the V gene TRBV7-3, with TRBD1 matching 10 bases. The CDR3 has 14 residues. The V segment lost 5 bases and the J segment 3 bases; nucleotides outside the gene matches: 3. Germline values: CDR1 SGHTA, CDR2 FQGTGA. CDR3: CASSPTGGDTEAFF. CDR3 DNA sequence: TGTGCCAGCAGCCCGACAGGGGGCGACACTGAAGCTTTCTTT.

The chain has TRBV5-1 and TRBJ1-4; the match to TRBD1 covers 7 bases. The CDR3 spans 15 residues. From germline, CDR1 is SGHRS and CDR2 YFSETQ. Trimming removed 0 bases from V and 8 bases from J; junction bases left unmatched: 7. The CDR3 coding sequence is TGCGCCAGCAGCTTGGCCGGGACAGCACCCGAAAAACTGTTTTTT. It translates to CASSLAGTAPEKLFF.

The chain recombines TRBV2 with TRBJ1-1; D is unclear. The V and J ends lost 0 bases and 3 bases respectively, with 11 bases between them. CDR1 is SNHLY, CDR2 FYNNEI, per germline. The CDR3 contains 15 residues. The CDR3 loop is CASSEAPGAYTEAFF. CDR3 DNA: TGTGCCAGCAGTGAAGCCCCTGGTGCGTACACTGAAGCTTTCTTT.

The V and J genes are TRBV6-6 and TRBJ2-3; unclear D gene. There are 16 residues in the CDR3. The V end lost 0 bases, the J end lost 2 bases, and 12 bases lay between the germline ends. Germline V gene lookup returns CDR1 MNHNY and CDR2 SVGAGI (reference sequence). In DNA, the CDR3 is TGTGCCAGCAGTTACTCGGCCATCAGGCCCACAGATACGCAGTATTTT. Its translation is CASSYSAIRPTDTQYF.

The V gene is TRBV5-1, the J gene TRBJ2-5; 12 bases map to TRBD2. The CDR3 totals 14 residues. V was pared by 6 bases and J by 1 base, with 1 base of the junction left unmatched. Germline V gene sequence: CDR1 SGHRS, CDR2 YFSETQ. CDR3 DNA: TGCGCCAGCACACTAGCGGGGGGCCAAGAGACCCAGTACTTC. The encoded protein is CASTLAGGQETQYF.

The chain carries TRBV12-3 or TRBV12-4 and TRBJ1-2; TRBD1 aligns across 10 bases. Unmatched junction bases numbered 3, after V lost 3 bases and J lost 8 bases. The CDR3 extends over 13 amino acids. The CDR3 nucleotides read TGTGCCAGCAGTTTGACAGGGGGCGCCGGCTACACCTTC. Amino acids: CASSLTGGAGYTF.

This chain joins TRBV29-1 and TRBJ2-5; TRBD1 aligns across 10 bases. CDR3 length: 15 residues. V trimming: 8 bases; J trimming: 5 bases; junction bases outside the gene matches: 14. Germline V gene sequence: CDR1 SQVTM, CDR2 ANQGSEA. The CDR3 DNA reads as TGCAGCACCAGAGGGACAGGGGATCTAGGGGAGACCCAGTACTTC. Translating it yields CSTRGTGDLGETQYF.

The chain combines TRBV7-3 with TRBJ2-3, with 8 bases fitting TRBD2. This CDR3 has 15 residues. Germline V gives CDR1 SGHTA, CDR2 FQGTGA. V was pared by 1 base and J by 0 bases, with 0 bases of the junction left unmatched. The CDR3 coding sequence is TGTGCCAGCAGCTTAAGCGGGGGGAGCACAGATACGCAGTATTTT. Its translation is CASSLSGGSTDTQYF.

This clone was seen only once. In DNA form, the CDR3 reads TGTGCCAGCAGCTGGGGGAGCGGAGGGGTCCGGGAGCAGTACTTC. This codes for CASSWGSGGVREQYF. The V and J genes are TRBV5-4 and TRBJ2-7; perhaps TRBD2 as D (6 bases). From germline, CDR1 is SGHNT and CDR2 YYREEE (reference sequence). The CDR3 has 15 amino acids. The V end was cut by 3 bases, the J end by 7 bases, with 20 bases between.

The chain joins TRBV5-1 to TRBJ1-1; possible D gene TRBD1, 5 bases. V lost 3 bases and J lost 3, with 24 bases in between. The CDR3 is 18 amino acids. Germline values: CDR1 SGHRS, CDR2 YFSETQ. The CDR3 DNA reads as TGCGCCAGCAGCTCCAAGGGCTCGGCCATCGGGGGACACACTGAAGCTTTCTTT. Translation: CASSSKGSAIGGHTEAFF.

The rearrangement links TRBV5-1 to TRBJ2-7; no clear D gene. CDR3 length equals 13 residues. Trimming left V 0 bases short and J 3 bases short, with 7 bases between. Germline lookup yields CDR1 SGHRS and CDR2 YFSETQ. CDR3 sequence reads: CASSLASDYEQYF. Here the CDR3 DNA reads TGCGCCAGCAGCTTGGCGTCAGACTACGAGCAGTACTTC. Supplemented by reference TRBV5-1 and TRBJ2-7, the full variable domain reads KAGVTQTPRYLIKTRGQQVTLSCSPISGHRSVSWYQQTPGQGLQFLFEYFSETQRNKGNFPGRFSGRQFSNSRSEMNVSTLELGDSALYLCASSLASDYEQYFGPGTRLTVT.

The J gene is TRBJ1-6, the V gene TRBV21-1; TRBD1 reflects the table's D call only, with no check against the DNA. TRBV21-1 represents a pseudogene. The CDR3 covers 23 residues. The CDR3 reads CASSLTQDRLAIYNQGYNSPLHF. Here the CDR3 DNA reads TGTGCCAGCAGCCTTACGCAGGACAGGCTCGCTATTTATAACCAGGGCTATAATTCACCCCTCCACTTT.

The CDR3 DNA is TGTGCCAGCAGCTTCCAGCGCTCTAGCACAGATACGCAGTATTTT. The encoded protein is CASSFQRSSTDTQYF. The chain has TRBV7-3 and TRBJ2-3; D not certain. The CDR3 is 15 residues long. Between the trimmed V and J ends, which lost 3 bases and 0 bases, there was a span of 10 bases. The germline V gene encodes CDR1 SGHTA and CDR2 FQGTGA.

This clone was picked up one time. The chain joins TRBV11-2 to TRBJ2-3; TRBD1 matches 11 bases. The V gene end was trimmed by 5 bases and the J gene end by 5 bases; junction bases not matched to a gene: 6. The germline CDR1 and CDR2 sequences are SGHAT and FQNNGV. The CDR3 contains 15 residues. The CDR3 DNA follows: TGTGCCAGCAGCCGGACAGGGGGCGTGGAAGATACGCAGTATTTT. Protein: CASSRTGGVEDTQYF. Supplemented by reference TRBV11-2 and TRBJ2-3, the full variable domain reads EAGVAQSPRYKIIEKRQSVAFWCNPISGHATLYWYQQILGQGPKLLIQFQNNGVVDDSQLPKDRFSAERLKGVDSTLKIQPAKLEDSAVYLCASSRTGGVEDTQYFGPGTRLTVL.

The chain carries TRBV12-3 or TRBV12-4 and TRBJ2-1, with a weak D call TRBD1 (5 bases). V was shortened by 7 bases and J by 4 bases, with 11 bases between the two germline ends. This CDR3 region has 13 residues. The CDR3, as DNA: TGTGCCAGCAAGCCCGACAGTTACAATGAGCAGTTCTTC. It encodes CASKPDSYNEQFF.